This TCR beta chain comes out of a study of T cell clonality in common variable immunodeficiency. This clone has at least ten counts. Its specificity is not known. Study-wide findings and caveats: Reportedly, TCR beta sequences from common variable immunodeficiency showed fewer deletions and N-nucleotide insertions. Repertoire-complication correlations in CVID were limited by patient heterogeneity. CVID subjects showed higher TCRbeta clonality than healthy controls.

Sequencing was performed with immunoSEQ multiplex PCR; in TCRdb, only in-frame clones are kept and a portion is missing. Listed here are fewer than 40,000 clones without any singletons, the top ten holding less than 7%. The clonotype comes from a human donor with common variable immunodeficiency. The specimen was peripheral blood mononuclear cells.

CDR3 residues: CAISDGGSTDTQYF. The sequenced part of the CDR3 DNA is TGTGCCATCAGTGACGGGGGGAGCACAGATACG. The chain is built from TRBV10-3 and TRBJ2-3; 7 bases fit TRBD2. Read data end 3 residues before the CDR3 end; the end is taken from the germline J gene. CDR3 length: 14 amino acids. Germline trimming cut 3 bases from V and 0 bases from J; bases unmatched to any gene: 0. The germline CDR1 and CDR2 sequences are ENHRY and SYGVKD.